The present TCR beta chain was sequenced within a study of blood T cell repertoires in COVID-19. Study in general: Material from acute and convalescent COVID-19 was sourced from the United States, Italy and Spain. In each case, the material was cDNA or gDNA derived from T cells, B-cell-depleted T cells, or PBMCs.

Original analysis: Estimation of nucleated cell counts was performed using reference gene primer amplification. TCRdb's table, derived via immunoSEQ multiplex PCR, lists solely in-frame clones and lacks some. D and trimming come from the DNA, and the V and J calls and clone size come from that table. This table has 15,000 to 20,000 clones, roughly 90% appearing once. A single count supports this clone. This CDR3 is 15 amino acids long. V shed 0 bases and J shed 1 base, with 10 bases lying between them. Germline values: CDR1 SGHRS, CDR2 YFSETQ. This chain joins TRBV5-1 and TRBJ1-1; no clear D. Sequenced sample: peripheral blood. The TCR sequence derives from a human donor in a cohort sampled during active COVID-19. Here the CDR3 DNA reads TGCGCCAGCAGCTTGGTGGGTGAGGGGAACACTGAAGCTTTCTTT. It yields the protein CASSLVGEGNTEAFF.